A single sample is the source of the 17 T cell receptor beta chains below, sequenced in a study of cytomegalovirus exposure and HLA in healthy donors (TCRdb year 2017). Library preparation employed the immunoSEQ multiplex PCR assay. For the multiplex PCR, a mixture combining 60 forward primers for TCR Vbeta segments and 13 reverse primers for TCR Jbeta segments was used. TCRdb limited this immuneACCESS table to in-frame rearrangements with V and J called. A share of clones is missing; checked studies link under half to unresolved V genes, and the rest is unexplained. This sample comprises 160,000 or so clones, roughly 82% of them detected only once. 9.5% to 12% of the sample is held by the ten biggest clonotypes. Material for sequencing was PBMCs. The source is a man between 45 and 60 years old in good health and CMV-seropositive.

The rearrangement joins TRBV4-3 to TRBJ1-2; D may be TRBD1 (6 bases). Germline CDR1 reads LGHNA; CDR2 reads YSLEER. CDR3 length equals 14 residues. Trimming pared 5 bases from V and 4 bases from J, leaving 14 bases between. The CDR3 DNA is TGCGCCAGCAGCTTCCCAGGGGTAAGCTATGGCTACACCTTC. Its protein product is CASSFPGVSYGYTF.

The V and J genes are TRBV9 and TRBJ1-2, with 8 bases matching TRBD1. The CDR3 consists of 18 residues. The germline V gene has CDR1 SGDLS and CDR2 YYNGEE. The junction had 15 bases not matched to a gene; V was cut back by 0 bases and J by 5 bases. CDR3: CASSVAGGSIRAEYGYTF. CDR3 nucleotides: TGTGCCAGCAGCGTAGCAGGGGGCAGTATAAGGGCCGAGTATGGCTACACCTTC.

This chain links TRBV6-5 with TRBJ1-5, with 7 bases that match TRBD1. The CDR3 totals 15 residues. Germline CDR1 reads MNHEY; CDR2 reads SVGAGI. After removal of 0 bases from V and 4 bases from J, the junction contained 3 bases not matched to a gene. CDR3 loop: CASSYSDRVNQPQHF. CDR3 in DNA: TGTGCCAGCAGTTACTCCGACAGGGTAAATCAGCCCCAGCATTTT.

CDR3 DNA: TGTGCCAGCAGCTTGGGACAGGAACAGCCCCAGCATTTT. This translates into CASSLGQEQPQHF. The genes are TRBV5-4 and TRBJ1-5; the D gene is possibly TRBD1 (6 bases). Germline V gene data show CDR1 as SGHNT and CDR2 as YYREEE (reference sequence). Trimming stripped 0 bases from V and 7 bases from J, with 8 bases between. The CDR3 length is 13 residues. Variable domain in full (rest from reference TRBV5-4 and TRBJ1-5): ETGVTQSPTHLIKTRGQQVTLRCSSQSGHNTVSWYQQALGQGPQFIFQYYREEENGRGNFPPRFSGLQFPNYSSELNVNALELDDSALYLCASSLGQEQPQHFGDGTRLSIL.

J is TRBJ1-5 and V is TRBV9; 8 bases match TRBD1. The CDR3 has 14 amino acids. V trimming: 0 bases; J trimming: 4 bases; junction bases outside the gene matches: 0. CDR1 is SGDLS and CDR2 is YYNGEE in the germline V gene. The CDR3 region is CASSVGTGNQPQHF. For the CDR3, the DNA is TGTGCCAGCAGCGTAGGGACAGGGAATCAGCCCCAGCATTTT.

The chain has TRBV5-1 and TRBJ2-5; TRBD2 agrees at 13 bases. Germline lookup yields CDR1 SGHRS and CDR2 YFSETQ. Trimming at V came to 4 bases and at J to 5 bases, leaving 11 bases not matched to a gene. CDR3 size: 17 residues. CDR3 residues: CASSGRLAGGLYETQYF. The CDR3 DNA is TGCGCCAGCAGCGGTAGACTAGCGGGGGGACTATATGAGACCCAGTACTTC.

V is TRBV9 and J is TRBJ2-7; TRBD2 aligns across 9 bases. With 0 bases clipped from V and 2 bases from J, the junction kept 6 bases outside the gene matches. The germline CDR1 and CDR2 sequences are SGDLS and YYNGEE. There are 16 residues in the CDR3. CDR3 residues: CASSVEGSGRAYEQYF. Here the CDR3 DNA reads TGTGCCAGCAGCGTAGAAGGTAGCGGGAGAGCCTACGAGCAGTACTTC.

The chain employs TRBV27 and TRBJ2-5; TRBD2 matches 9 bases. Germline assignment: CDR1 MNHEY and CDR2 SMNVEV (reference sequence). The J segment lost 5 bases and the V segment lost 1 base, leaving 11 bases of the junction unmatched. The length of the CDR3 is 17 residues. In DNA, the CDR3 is TGTGCCAGCAGTTTATTTTCCCTTAGCGGGAGCCCGGAGACCCAGTACTTC. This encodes CASSLFSLSGSPETQYF.

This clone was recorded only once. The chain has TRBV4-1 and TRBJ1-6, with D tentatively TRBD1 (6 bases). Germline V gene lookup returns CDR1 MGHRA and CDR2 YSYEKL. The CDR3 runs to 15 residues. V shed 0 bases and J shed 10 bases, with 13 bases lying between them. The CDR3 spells CASSQEGASSSPLHF. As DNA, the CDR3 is TGCGCCAGCAGCCAAGAGGGGGCTTCCTCGTCACCCCTCCACTTT.

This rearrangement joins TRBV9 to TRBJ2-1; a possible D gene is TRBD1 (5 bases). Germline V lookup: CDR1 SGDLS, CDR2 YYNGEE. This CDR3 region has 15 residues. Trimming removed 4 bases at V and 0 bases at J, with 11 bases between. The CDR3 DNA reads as TGTGCCAGCAGCAACAGGAATAGCTCCTACAATGAGCAGTTCTTC. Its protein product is CASSNRNSSYNEQFF.

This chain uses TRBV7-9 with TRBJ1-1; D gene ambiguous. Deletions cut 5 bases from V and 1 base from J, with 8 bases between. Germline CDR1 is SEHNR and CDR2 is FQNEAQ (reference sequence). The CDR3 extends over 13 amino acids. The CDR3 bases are TGTGCCAGCAGCCCCACACCGAACACTGAAGCTTTCTTT. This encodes CASSPTPNTEAFF.

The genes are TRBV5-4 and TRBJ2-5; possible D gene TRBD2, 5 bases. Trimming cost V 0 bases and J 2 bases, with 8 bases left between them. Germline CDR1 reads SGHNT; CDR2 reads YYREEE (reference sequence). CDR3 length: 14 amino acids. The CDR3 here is CASSLGGWQETQYF. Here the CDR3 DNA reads TGTGCCAGCAGCTTGGGAGGGTGGCAAGAGACCCAGTACTTC.

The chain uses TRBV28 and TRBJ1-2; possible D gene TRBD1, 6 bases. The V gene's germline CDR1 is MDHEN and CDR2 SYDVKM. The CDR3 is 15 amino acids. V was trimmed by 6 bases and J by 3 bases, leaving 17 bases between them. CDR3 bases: TGTGCCAGCAGGGGTTCCGGGACACTTGACTATGGCTACACCTTC. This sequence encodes CASRGSGTLDYGYTF.

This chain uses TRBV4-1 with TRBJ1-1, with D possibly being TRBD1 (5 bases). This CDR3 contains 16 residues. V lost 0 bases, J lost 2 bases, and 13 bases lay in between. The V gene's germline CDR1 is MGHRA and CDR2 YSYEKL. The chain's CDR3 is CASSQEWRQLNTEAFF. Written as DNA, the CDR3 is TGCGCCAGCAGCCAAGAATGGCGACAGTTAAACACTGAAGCTTTCTTT.

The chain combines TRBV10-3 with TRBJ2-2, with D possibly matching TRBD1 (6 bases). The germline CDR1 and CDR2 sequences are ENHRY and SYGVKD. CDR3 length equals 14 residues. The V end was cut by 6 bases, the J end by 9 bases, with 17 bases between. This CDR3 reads CAIRNRDNDRELFF. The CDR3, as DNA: TGTGCCATCAGAAACCGGGACAACGATCGGGAGCTGTTTTTT.

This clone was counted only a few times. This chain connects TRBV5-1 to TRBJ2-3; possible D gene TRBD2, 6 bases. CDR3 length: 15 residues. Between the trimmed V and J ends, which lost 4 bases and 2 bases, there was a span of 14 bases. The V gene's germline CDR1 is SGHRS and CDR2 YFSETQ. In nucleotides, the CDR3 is TGCGCCAGCAGCATCCAGACTAGGGACACAGATACGCAGTATTTT. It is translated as CASSIQTRDTDTQYF.

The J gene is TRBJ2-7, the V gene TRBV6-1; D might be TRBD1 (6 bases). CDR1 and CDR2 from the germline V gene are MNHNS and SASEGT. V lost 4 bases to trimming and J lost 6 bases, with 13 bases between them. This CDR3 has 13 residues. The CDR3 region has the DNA TGTGCCAGCAGTGGCGACAGGAACGGCGAGCAGTACTTC. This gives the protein CASSGDRNGEQYF.